This entry describes one T cell receptor (beta chain). Its antigen is unknown. TCRdb keeps only in-frame clones here, not all; method: immunoSEQ multiplex PCR. Among over a million clones, 75% to 85% were seen once, and the ten largest hold roughly 0.56%. This entry comes from a study of shared clonotypes between healthy human individuals. Study-level points and caveats: Sharing across a few donors was seen in 4% to 6.5% of naive CD4 clonotypes. The diversity represented, both genetic and in exposure history, was limited by few donors.

The CDR3 has 15 residues. With 6 bases removed from V and 7 bases from J, the gap between germline ends came to 21 bases. Germline V gives CDR1 LNHDA, CDR2 SQIVND (reference sequence). The sequence was obtained from a man aged 18-30 years in good health. Some clones in this sample may be carry-over from other donors' samples. The sequenced material came from memory CD4+ T cells from PBMCs. Described subset: CD45RA-negative fraction. The rearrangement joins TRBV19 to TRBJ1-1; TRBD1 is a possible D gene (5 bases). The DNA for the CDR3 is TGTGCCAGTAGCAGCTACCATACAGGAGCCCGTGAAGCTTTCTTT. Protein product: CASSSYHTGAREAFF.